The 23 T cell receptor beta chains below come from one sample, sequenced in a study of immune evolution from preneoplasia to lung adenocarcinoma. Data came from immunoSEQ multiplex PCR; TCRdb stores just in-frame clones and leaves some out. Seen here are 2,500 or so clones, approximately 80% observed once, and the top ten hold around 17%. Sequencing was carried out using FFPE adjacent normal lung tissue. These receptors were taken from a person between 65 and 80 years old with lung adenocarcinoma.

V is TRBV30 and J is TRBJ1-1, with 10 nucleotides matching TRBD1. The germline gives CDR1 GTSNPN, CDR2 SVGIG (reference sequence). J lost 7 bases, V lost 4 bases, and 6 bases had no gene match. This CDR3 comprises 13 residues. CDR3 sequence: CAWTATGGGEAFF. In nucleotides, the CDR3 is TGTGCCTGGACCGCGACAGGGGGCGGTGAAGCTTTCTTT.

This chain joins TRBV28 and TRBJ2-7, with 10 bases identical to TRBD2. V lost 6 bases and J lost 3; bases outside the gene matches: 5. CDR3 length equals 14 residues. Germline assignment: CDR1 MDHEN and CDR2 SYDVKM. The CDR3 loop reads CASRLAGLNYEQYF. CDR3 coding DNA: TGTGCCAGCAGACTAGCGGGACTTAACTACGAGCAGTACTTC.

The V and J genes are TRBV25-1 and TRBJ1-2; D ambiguous. In germline, CDR1 is MGHDK, CDR2 SYGVNS. The CDR3 runs 12 residues. V gave up 6 bases and J gave up 5 bases, with 10 bases separating them. This CDR3 reads CASSPGGYGYTF. The CDR3 coding sequence is TGTGCCAGCAGCCCCGGTGGGTATGGCTACACCTTC.

The chain carries TRBV21-1 and TRBJ1-1. TRBV21-1 is a known pseudogene. The CDR3 extends over 16 amino acids. The CDR3 sequence: CASSKETLSGNTEAFF. The CDR3 nucleotides are TGTGCCAGCAGCAAAGAGACCCTAAGTGGGAACACTGAAGCTTTCTTT.

V is TRBV5-1 and J is TRBJ1-1; tentatively, D is TRBD1 (5 bases). Trimming removed 0 bases at V and 1 base at J, with 10 bases between. CDR3 length: 15 residues. Germline CDR1 and CDR2: SGHRS and YFSETQ. CDR3 sequence (DNA): TGCGCCAGCAGCTTGGAGGGGCGGACGAACACTGAAGCTTTCTTT. It encodes CASSLEGRTNTEAFF. The whole variable domain, remainder taken from reference TRBV5-1 and TRBJ1-1, is KAGVTQTPRYLIKTRGQQVTLSCSPISGHRSVSWYQQTPGQGLQFLFEYFSETQRNKGNFPGRFSGRQFSNSRSEMNVSTLELGDSALYLCASSLEGRTNTEAFFGQGTRLTVV.

This sequence joins TRBV27 and TRBJ1-1; D is uncertain. The V gene's germline CDR1 is MNHEY and CDR2 SMNVEV (reference sequence). The CDR3 totals 16 residues. V was shortened by 0 bases and J by 0 bases, with 11 bases between the two germline ends. The CDR3 DNA follows: TGTGCCAGCAGTTTATCGCTGCTCCAGCTGAACACTGAAGCTTTCTTT. This gives the protein CASSLSLLQLNTEAFF.

The chain links TRBV20-1 to TRBJ2-7, with TRBD2 as a possible D gene (5 bases). The CDR3 has 11 residues. The V end lost 5 bases, the J end lost 7 bases, and 12 bases lay between the germline ends. The germline V gene encodes CDR1 DFQATT and CDR2 SNEGSKA (reference sequence). CDR3 nucleotide sequence: TGCAGTGCTGCGGGCTCGGGGGAGCAGTACTTC. It codes for CSAAGSGEQYF.

Remarks on this clone: At one end, the junction sequence differs from germline, possibly due to a read error. The chain uses TRBV7-6 and TRBJ2-1; TRBD1 agrees at 12 bases. Germline CDR1 SGHVS, CDR2 FNYEAQ. CDR3 length: 16 amino acids. The chain's CDR3 is CASSPPSGQGAREQFF. DNA of the CDR3: TGTGCCAGCAGCCCTCCCTCGGGACAGGGGGCGCGTGAGCAATTCTTC.

The chain recombines TRBV25-1 with TRBJ2-3; 10 nucleotides align to TRBD2. The CDR3 sequence is 18 residues long. V lost 1 base and J lost 2; bases outside the gene matches: 9. Per the germline V gene, CDR1 is MGHDK and CDR2 is SYGVNS. CDR3 loop: CASSEFSRLAGATDTQYF. CDR3 nucleotides: TGTGCCAGCAGTGAATTTTCTCGGCTAGCGGGGGCCACAGATACGCAGTATTTT. Combining the CDR3 with reference TRBV25-1 and TRBJ2-3 gives the whole variable domain EADIYQTPRYLVIGTGKKITLECSQTMGHDKMYWYQQDPGMELHLIHYSYGVNSTEKGDLSSESTVSRIRTEHFPLTLESARPSHTSQYLCASSEFSRLAGATDTQYFGPGTRLTVL.

This chain joins TRBV19 and TRBJ2-7; either TRBD1 or TRBD2 may supply D (6 bases each). Per the germline V gene, CDR1 is LNHDA and CDR2 is SQIVND (reference sequence). The CDR3 length is 12 residues. Trimming cost V 4 bases and J 6 bases, with 10 bases left between them. The CDR3 protein is CASSTRGPEQYF. The DNA of the CDR3 is TGTGCCAGTAGTACCCGGGGGCCCGAGCAGTACTTC.

This chain links TRBV7-2 with TRBJ2-2; TRBD2 aligns across 7 bases. This CDR3 spans 14 amino acids. Looked up from germline, CDR1 is SGHTA and CDR2 is FQGNSA. V was pared by 6 bases and J by 5 bases, with 6 bases of the junction left unmatched. In DNA, the CDR3 is TGTGCCAGCAGTTCGGGACTACAAACCGGGGAGCTGTTTTTT. This codes for CASSSGLQTGELFF.

The chain couples TRBV30 to TRBJ2-2; perhaps TRBD1 as D (7 bases). Germline values: CDR1 GTSNPN, CDR2 SVGIG (reference sequence). V was cut by 8 bases and J by 5 bases, with 12 bases left in between. This CDR3 region has 12 residues. The CDR3 sequence is CAQPGGTGELFF. DNA for the CDR3: TGTGCCCAACCAGGGGGGACCGGGGAGCTGTTTTTT.

This clone appeared a few times. V is TRBV7-9 and J is TRBJ1-1; D gene uncertain. Germline CDR1 and CDR2: SEHNR and FQNEAQ (reference sequence). V gave up 1 base and J gave up 1 base, with 7 bases separating them. This CDR3 region has 14 residues. DNA for the CDR3: TGTGCCAGCAGCTTAGAACTGCCGAACACTGAAGCTTTCTTT. The encoded protein is CASSLELPNTEAFF.

V and J are TRBV9 and TRBJ2-3, with a tentative D call TRBD2 (6 bases). The V gene lost 3 bases and the J gene lost 4 bases, with 12 bases spanning the gap. Germline V gene sequence: CDR1 SGDLS, CDR2 YYNGEE. This CDR3 region has 14 residues. CDR3 bases: TGTGCCAGCAGCGACCTAGCGTTCGCAGATACGCAGTATTTT. This sequence encodes CASSDLAFADTQYF.

This sequence joins TRBV14 and TRBJ2-3; D gene uncertain. Trimming stripped 1 base from V and 6 bases from J, with 14 bases between. This CDR3 spans 15 amino acids. In germline, CDR1 is SGHDN, CDR2 FVKESK. The chain's CDR3 is CASSQVSKVRDTQYF. CDR3 bases: TGTGCCAGCAGCCAAGTCTCCAAGGTTAGGGATACGCAGTATTTT.

This clone has just a few counts. This chain joins TRBV29-1 and TRBJ2-7; 10 positions match TRBD1. The V segment lost 5 bases and the J segment 12 bases; nucleotides outside the gene matches: 10. This CDR3 is built from 12 residues. In germline, CDR1 is SQVTM, CDR2 ANQGSEA. CDR3 sequence (DNA): TGCAGCGTTTCGGGACAGGGGCAGGCTCCGTACTTC. It translates to CSVSGQGQAPYF.

This clone was detected only once. The chain employs TRBV2 and TRBJ2-1; D is possibly TRBD1 or TRBD2 (5 bases each). This CDR3 is 12 amino acids long. CDR1 and CDR2 (germline): SNHLY, FYNNEI. The CDR3 is CALRDASWEQFF. DNA for the CDR3: TGTGCTCTCCGGGACGCCTCATGGGAGCAGTTCTTC.

The V gene is TRBV15, the J gene TRBJ1-2, with D unresolved. Germline values: CDR1 LNHNV, CDR2 YYDKDF (reference sequence). The V gene lost 0 bases and the J gene lost 8 bases, with 10 bases spanning the gap. The CDR3 is made up of 13 amino acids. The CDR3 spells CATSREEGDGYTF. In DNA, the CDR3 is TGTGCCACCAGCAGAGAGGAGGGAGACGGCTACACCTTC. Based on the CDR3 plus reference TRBV15 and TRBJ1-2, the full variable domain is DAMVIQNPRYQVTQFGKPVTLSCSQTLNHNVMYWYQQKSSQAPKLLFHYYDKDFNNEADTPDNFQSRRPNTSFCFLDIRSPGLGDTAMYLCATSREEGDGYTFGSGTRLTVV.

This clone was detected only once. The rearrangement links TRBV18 to TRBJ2-3, with D unresolved. Germline assignment: CDR1 KGHSH and CDR2 LQKENI. Trimming removed 4 bases at V and 5 bases at J, with 7 bases between. This CDR3 is 12 amino acids long. This CDR3 reads CASSRYGDTQYF. The CDR3 DNA reads TGTGCCAGCTCACGGTATGGAGATACGCAGTATTTT. Full variable domain (outside the CDR3, taken from reference TRBV18 and TRBJ2-3): NAGVMQNPRHLVRRRGQEARLRCSPMKGHSHVYWYRQLPEEGLKFMVYLQKENIIDESGMPKERFSAEFPKEGPSILRIQQVVRGDSAAYFCASSRYGDTQYFGPGTRLTVL.

This rearrangement joins TRBV11-1 to TRBJ2-5, with 8 bases that match TRBD2. V was pared by 5 bases and J by 3 bases, with 8 bases of the junction left unmatched. The CDR3 runs 15 residues. Germline V gene sequence: CDR1 SGHAT, CDR2 FQDESV (reference sequence). The CDR3 protein is CASSPAPGREETQYF. CDR3 nucleotide sequence: TGTGCCAGCAGCCCTGCGCCCGGGAGGGAAGAGACCCAGTACTTC.

CDR3 sequence: CSVGDLLGYGYTF. In DNA form, the CDR3 reads TGCAGCGTTGGAGACCTTCTGGGTTATGGCTACACCTTC. The chain employs TRBV29-1 and TRBJ1-2, with D unclear. Trimming took off 4 bases at V and 5 bases at J, with 14 bases between the two ends. CDR1 and CDR2 (germline): SQVTM, ANQGSEA. The CDR3 spans 13 residues.

The chain carries TRBV11-2 and TRBJ2-3; 10 bases line up with TRBD2. The CDR3 extends over 16 amino acids. Germline V CDR1 and CDR2: SGHAT, FQNNGV. V was clipped by 5 bases and J by 0 bases; unmatched bases: 5. CDR3 sequence: CASSPTSGASTDTQYF. DNA of the CDR3: TGTGCCAGCAGCCCTACTAGCGGGGCTAGCACAGATACGCAGTATTTT.

V gene TRBV7-3 combines with J gene TRBJ2-3; 13 bases fit TRBD2. This CDR3 comprises 16 residues. Trimming at V came to 5 bases and at J to 4 bases, leaving 6 bases not matched to a gene. The germline gives CDR1 SGHTA, CDR2 FQGTGA. CDR3 residues: CASSQGLAGPPDTQYF. CDR3 DNA: TGTGCCAGCAGCCAGGGACTAGCGGGACCCCCAGATACGCAGTATTTT.